A selection of T cell receptor beta chains follows, all from one sample in a study of blood T cell repertoires in COVID-19. Measured with immunoSEQ multiplex PCR; TCRdb has only the in-frame clones, and not every one. The table includes about 190,000 clones, more than 75% detected once. The sequencing input was peripheral blood. Receptors originate from a woman aged 55 to 70 with COVID-19, enrolled during active disease. Both conserved end residues are part of each CDR3. The D gene is left open where the match is weak. A row's size may be missing; if present it is once, few, many or a size class.

j_gene	d_gene	v_gene	abundance	CDR3nt	CDR3aa
TRBJ2-7	TRBD2	TRBV14	-	TGTGCCAGCAGCCAATCACTAGCGGGCCACGAGCAGTACTTC	CASSQSLAGHEQYF
TRBJ2-6	-	TRBV7-2	-	TGTGCCAGCAGCTTAGCGACTTCCCCCCCTGGGGCCAACGTCCTGACTTTC	CASSLATSPPGANVLTF
TRBJ2-7	TRBD2	TRBV28	-	TGTGACCTGTCGGCTAGCGGGAAGCACGAGCAGTACTTC	CDLSASGKHEQYF
TRBJ2-7	-	TRBV18	-	TGTGCCAGCTCACTTGGGACCGCGGGAAGCTACGAGCAGTACTTC	CASSLGTAGSYEQYF
TRBJ1-2	TRBD1	TRBV28	-	TGTGCCAGCAGTTTATCGACAGGGCACCATGGCTACACCTTC	CASSLSTGHHGYTF
TRBJ2-3	TRBD2	TRBV4-1	-	TGCGCCAGCAGCCAAGATTTCTCTAGCGGGTGGGACACAGATACGCAGTATTTT	CASSQDFSSGWDTDTQYF
TRBJ1-5	TRBD1	TRBV18	-	TGTGCCAGCTCACCCTATTACGACAGGGTTTATCAGCCCCAGCATTTT	CASSPYYDRVYQPQHF
TRBJ1-5	-	TRBV10-3	-	TGTGCCATCAGTGACTACAGGGCTAGTGAAAGCAATCAGCCCCAGCATTTT	CAISDYRASESNQPQHF
TRBJ1-4	TRBD1	TRBV29-1	few	TGCAGCGTCCGGGACAGGGGCCTTACTAATGAAAAACTGTTTTTT	CSVRDRGLTNEKLFF
TRBJ2-4	TRBD2	TRBV6-5	-	TGTGCCAGCAGTTACGGGGTAGCGGGAAGCATTCAGTACTTC	CASSYGVAGSIQYF
TRBJ1-2	TRBD1	TRBV6-6	-	TGTGCCAGCAGTCCCGGGGACAGGCACTATGGCTACACCTTC	CASSPGDRHYGYTF
TRBJ2-1	TRBD2	TRBV10-3	-	TGTGCCATCAAAGGACTAGAACCCTACAATGAGCAGTTCTTC	CAIKGLEPYNEQFF
TRBJ1-2	-	TRBV27	-	TGTGCCAGCAGTTTAGAGGCCACTAACTATGGCTACACCTTC	CASSLEATNYGYTF
TRBJ1-2	TRBD1	TRBV6-5	-	TGTGCCGGACAGGGTGGTGGCTACACCTTC	CAGQGGGYTF
TRBJ1-1	-	TRBV18	-	TGTGCCAGCTCACCACCGGGCAGGAACACTGAAGCTTTCTTT	CASSPPGRNTEAFF
TRBJ1-4	-	TRBV25-1	few	TGTGCCAGCAGGGAAGGGGCAGTTGAAAAACTGTTTTTT	CASREGAVEKLFF
TRBJ1-6	-	TRBV6-5	-	TGTGCCAGCGGGGCAGGGACTGATAATTCACCCCTCCACTTT	CASGAGTDNSPLHF
TRBJ1-5	-	TRBV28	-	TGTGCCAGCAGTCTGGTAGTAGCAGTCAGCAATCAGCCCCAGCATTTT	CASSLVVAVSNQPQHF
TRBJ2-5	-	TRBV6-6	-	TGTGCCAGCAGTAACCCTACAGGGCCAGTTGGGGAGACCCAGTACTTC	CASSNPTGPVGETQYF
TRBJ1-3	-	TRBV6-5	-	TGTGCCAGCAGCCGGGGACACAGAGACGGAAACACCATATATTTT	CASSRGHRDGNTIYF
TRBJ2-1	TRBD2	TRBV7-2	-	TGTGCCAGCAGCCCCGGCGGGGGGTACAATGAGCAGTTCTTC	CASSPGGGYNEQFF
TRBJ1-5	-	TRBV2	-	TGTGCCAGCAGTGGACACGCACAAATCAATCAGCCCCAGCATTTT	CASSGHAQINQPQHF
TRBJ1-5	-	TRBV6-5	-	TGTGCCAGCAGTTACGGAGCAGGGAATCAGCCCCAGCATTTT	CASSYGAGNQPQHF
TRBJ2-2	TRBD1	TRBV28	-	TGTGCCAGCAGTTTAATCCAGGGGGCTTCTGGGGAGCTGTTTTTT	CASSLIQGASGELFF
TRBJ2-7	TRBD2	TRBV7-9	-	TGTGCCAGCAGCATACTAGCGGGAGCTTGGGAGCAGTACTTC	CASSILAGAWEQYF
TRBJ1-2	-	TRBV5-4	-	TGTGCCAGCAGCTTTCAAGGACAACAATGGTATGGCTACACCTTC	CASSFQGQQWYGYTF
TRBJ2-1	TRBD2	TRBV6-5	-	TGTGCCAGCAGTAGCACTAGCGGGGGGGCTGGGGAGCAGTTCTTC	CASSSTSGGAGEQFF
TRBJ1-3	-	TRBV2	-	TGTGCCACCAAACCCAGACGGGACTCTGGAAACACCATATATTTT	CATKPRRDSGNTIYF
TRBJ2-3	-	TRBV19	-	TGTGCCAGTAGTATGCAGGCTACAACAGATACGCAGTATTTT	CASSMQATTDTQYF
TRBJ1-1	-	TRBV4-1	-	TGCGCCAGCAGCCAATTCTCCACAGGAGGGCTGAACACTGAAGCTTTCTTT	CASSQFSTGGLNTEAFF
TRBJ2-2	TRBD1	TRBV11-3	-	TGTGCCAGCAGCTTTCGAAGGACAGGGAACACCGGGGAGCTGTTTTTT	CASSFRRTGNTGELFF
TRBJ2-1	TRBD2	TRBV13	once	TGTGCCAGCAGCTACCGGGGACTAGCGGGGCATGAGCAGTTCTTC	CASSYRGLAGHEQFF
TRBJ2-2	TRBD2	TRBV10-1	-	TGCGCCAGCCTATCCGGGACTAGCGAAAGCACCGGGGAGCTGTTTTTT	CASLSGTSESTGELFF
TRBJ2-1	TRBD2	TRBV18	-	TGTGCCAGCTCACCCCTTAGCGGGAGGCGGTACAATGAGCAGTTCTTC	CASSPLSGRRYNEQFF
TRBJ2-7	TRBD2	TRBV5-1	few	TGCGCCAGCAGCCGTAGCGGGTTCGACCACGAGCAGTACTTC	CASSRSGFDHEQYF
TRBJ2-1	TRBD2	TRBV28	-	TGTGCCAGCAGTGGCGGGAGAGCCTACAATGAGCAGTTCTTC	CASSGGRAYNEQFF
TRBJ1-1	-	TRBV3-1/TRBV3-2	-	TGTGCCAGCAGCCAAGCGGGGGGGGCACAAAAAGCTTTCTTT	CASSQAGGAQKAFF
TRBJ1-4	TRBD1	TRBV3-1/TRBV3-2	-	TGTGCCAGCAGCCAAGGGGGGACAGGGGCTTATAATGAAAAACTGTTTTTT	CASSQGGTGAYNEKLFF
TRBJ1-2	TRBD1	TRBV2	-	TGTGCCAGCAGCAGGACAGGGGGTAAGGGCTACACCTTC	CASSRTGGKGYTF
TRBJ2-7	-	TRBV7-2	-	TGTGCCAGCAGCTTAGTAAGAGGGACACAGGCCTACGAGCAGTACTTC	CASSLVRGTQAYEQYF
TRBJ2-5	TRBD2	TRBV7-2	-	TGTGCCAGCAGCTGGACTAGCGGGGGGTCTCAAGAGACCCAGTACTTC	CASSWTSGGSQETQYF
TRBJ2-4	TRBD1	TRBV5-5	-	TGTGCCAGCAGCCTGACAGGGTTGGGGGACATTCAGTACTTC	CASSLTGLGDIQYF
TRBJ1-1	-	TRBV6-5	-	TGTGCCAGCAGGCGGGACGGTGCAGGTGAAGCTTTCTTT	CASRRDGAGEAFF
TRBJ2-1	TRBD2	TRBV5-1	once	TGCGCCAGCAGCTCCCGTAGCGGGGGGGCCTACTACAATGAGCAGTTCTTC	CASSSRSGGAYYNEQFF
TRBJ2-3	TRBD1	TRBV5-1	few	TGCGCCAGCAGCTTATTGGACAGGGGTGGAACAGATACGCAGTATTTT	CASSLLDRGGTDTQYF
TRBJ2-5	TRBD2	TRBV11-2	-	TGTGCCAGCAGCTTATTGCGGGGGGCTGCGGAGACCCAGTACTTC	CASSLLRGAAETQYF
TRBJ2-3	-	TRBV5-8	-	TGTGCCAGCAGCTTGGTTCGAGCCACAGATACGCAGTATTTT	CASSLVRATDTQYF
TRBJ2-7	-	TRBV30	-	TGTGCCTGGAGTGTCGGAGGGATCGGGTACGAGCAGTACTTC	CAWSVGGIGYEQYF
TRBJ1-1	TRBD1	TRBV20-1	-	TGCAGTGCTAGTTGGACAGGGATGAACACTGAAGCTTTCTTT	CSASWTGMNTEAFF